These 21 T cell receptor beta chains originate from one sample sequenced in a study of T cells in Graves' hyperthyroidism and ophthalmopathy. Amplified TCR beta CDR3 regions came from RNA transcripts. During a first-round RT-PCR of the TCR CDR3, the HTBI primer set was used. TCRdb re-analysed the multiplex PCR reads in MiXCR, keeping a single row per CDR3 protein. The table has some 560,000 distinct CDR3 sequences, approximately 15% seen once; the top ten hold approximately 7%. Sequences were obtained from blood. The receptors come from a woman under 40 with Graves' hyperthyroidism.

Many counts were recorded for this clonotype. The chain recombines TRBV6-2 or TRBV6-3 with TRBJ2-2, with 7 bases lining up with TRBD1. V dropped 5 bases and J dropped 3; count of bases not matched to a gene: 9. The CDR3 contains 16 residues. Per the germline V gene, CDR1 is MNHEY and CDR2 is SVGEGT. The CDR3 bases are TGTGCCAGCAGTAACCTCGGGACAGTCGACACCGGGGAGCTGTTTTTT. Its translation: CASSNLGTVDTGELFF.

The chain links TRBV7-8 to TRBJ2-7; 7 bases agree with TRBD1. Germline V lookup: CDR1 SGHVS, CDR2 FQNEAQ. Germline trimming cut 0 bases from V and 4 bases from J; bases unmatched to any gene: 12. This CDR3 has 17 residues. CDR3 residues: CASSLARPGQPDYEQYF. In nucleotides, the CDR3 is TGTGCCAGCAGCTTAGCGAGGCCGGGACAGCCCGATTACGAGCAGTACTTC.

This clonotype was picked up many times. The chain joins TRBV11-2 to TRBJ2-7; TRBD1 aligns across 7 bases. In germline, CDR1 is SGHAT, CDR2 FQNNGV. The CDR3 sequence is 15 residues long. Losses at the gene ends were 2 bases for V and 6 bases for J; bases not matched to a gene: 10. CDR3 amino acids: CASSLLADRTGEQYF. CDR3 sequence (DNA): TGTGCCAGCAGCTTATTGGCTGACAGGACAGGCGAGCAGTACTTC.

This clonotype was recorded many times. V and J are TRBV18 and TRBJ2-1; TRBD2 matches at 10 bases. Germline V gives CDR1 KGHSH, CDR2 LQKENI. V was clipped by 8 bases and J by 2 bases; unmatched bases: 6. The CDR3 is made up of 15 amino acids. CDR3 nucleotide sequence: TGTGCCAGCCGGCCTAGCGGGAGAGCCTACAATGAGCAGTTCTTC. Translating it yields CASRPSGRAYNEQFF.

The genes are TRBV29-1 and TRBJ2-7; 7 bases line up with TRBD2. The CDR3 runs 11 residues. The germline CDR1 and CDR2 sequences are SQVTM and ANQGSEA. CDR3 amino acids: CTHWGGQEQYF. The CDR3 DNA reads as TGCACCCATTGGGGAGGGCAAGAGCAGTACTTC.

This clonotype was recorded many times. The CDR3 region is CASRDGGYNEQFF. The CDR3 DNA reads as TGTGCCAGCAGGGACGGAGGATACAATGAGCAGTTCTTC. The rearrangement joins TRBV7-2 to TRBJ2-1; TRBD2 might be the D (5 bases). Germline CDR1 is SGHTA and CDR2 is FQGNSA. CDR3 size: 13 residues. The V gene lost 6 bases and the J gene lost 4 bases, with 10 bases spanning the gap.

This clonotype was counted only a few times. The rearrangement uses TRBV24-1 and TRBJ2-1, with 9 positions matching TRBD1. The J segment lost 10 bases and the V segment lost 3 bases, leaving 6 bases of the junction unmatched. CDR1 and CDR2 (germline): KGHDR, SFDVKD. There are 14 residues in the CDR3. The CDR3 nucleotides read TGTGCCACCAGTGATGTAGACAGGGGGAACGAGCAGTTCTTC. Translating gives CATSDVDRGNEQFF.

This clonotype was observed at least ten times. CDR3 sequence reads: CSAASSETGGAFF. Here the CDR3 DNA reads TGCAGTGCTGCCAGCAGCGAGACCGGGGGGGCTTTCTTT. J is TRBJ1-1 and V is TRBV20-1; D is perhaps TRBD1 (5 bases). Germline CDR1 is DFQATT and CDR2 is SNEGSKA (reference sequence). V lost 5 bases and J lost 11, with 21 bases in between. The CDR3 contains 13 residues.

This clonotype was recorded at least ten times. The V call is TRBV19, the J call TRBJ1-2; 7 nucleotides match TRBD1. CDR1 and CDR2 (germline): LNHDA, SQIVND (reference sequence). The CDR3 is 16 residues long. J lost 2 bases, V lost 6 bases, and 12 bases had no gene match. The chain's CDR3 is CASRHVRQGLNYGYTF. The CDR3 DNA reads as TGTGCCAGTAGGCATGTTAGACAGGGATTGAACTATGGCTACACCTTC.

Comments on this clonotype: One junction end does not reproduce the germline sequence, and a read error may be involved. The genes are TRBV19 and TRBJ1-1; D is perhaps TRBD1 (6 bases). The CDR3 length is 15 residues. CDR1 and CDR2 from the germline V gene are LNHDA and SQIVND (reference sequence). The CDR3 loop is CASNIKRQANTEAFF. The CDR3 region has the DNA TGTGCCAGTAATATAAAGAGACAGGCTAACACTGAAGCTTTCTTT.

This clonotype was counted a few times. The V call is TRBV5-5, the J call TRBJ2-5, with D unclear. V shed 3 bases and J shed 12 bases, with 12 bases lying between them. The CDR3 has 11 residues. Per the germline V gene, CDR1 is SGHKS and CDR2 is YYEKEE (reference sequence). The CDR3 sequence: CASSYNTWEYF. CDR3 DNA: TGTGCCAGCAGCTATAACACCTGGGAGTACTTC.

The chain carries TRBV12-5 and TRBJ2-1; no definite D call. With 7 bases removed from V and 0 bases from J, the gap between germline ends came to 4 bases. From germline, CDR1 is LGHNT and CDR2 FRNRAP. CDR3 size: 12 residues. The DNA of the CDR3 is TGTGCTAGTGCCCCCTCCTACAATGAGCAGTTCTTC. Protein sequence: CASAPSYNEQFF.

This clonotype showed up many times. The V call is TRBV27, the J call TRBJ2-7; perhaps TRBD2 as D (6 bases). Germline V gene lookup returns CDR1 MNHEY and CDR2 SMNVEV (reference sequence). Trimming took 4 bases from V and 3 from J, leaving 10 bases between them. This CDR3 contains 13 residues. The CDR3 here is CASSSQDYYEQYF. Here the CDR3 DNA reads TGTGCCAGCAGTTCACAGGACTACTACGAGCAGTACTTC.

This clonotype turned up a few times. Being one base from a much bigger clone, this may be a read error. The J gene is TRBJ1-1, the V gene TRBV12-3 or TRBV12-4; D might be TRBD1 (6 bases). This CDR3 contains 13 residues. V shed 5 bases and J shed 1 base, with 8 bases lying between them. DNA for the CDR3: TGTGCCAGCAGTGGACAGCAGAACACTGAAGCTTTCTTT. It specifies CASSGQQNTEAFF.

With respect to this clonotype: A much larger clone lies a single base off, so this may be a read error. This chain uses TRBV6-1 with TRBJ2-7; 9 nucleotides line up with TRBD2. CDR1 and CDR2 (germline): MNHNS, SASEGT. V trimming: 5 bases; J trimming: 2 bases; junction bases outside the gene matches: 13. The length of the CDR3 is 17 residues. The CDR3 DNA is TGTGCCAGCAGTCGAACTTATAGCGGGGGATTTCCCTACGAGCAGTACTTC. It translates to CASSRTYSGGFPYEQYF.

This clonotype turned up a few times. This chain's CDR3 is CASATTSFTDTQYF. In DNA, the CDR3 is TGTGCCAGTGCGACGACTAGCTTCACAGATACGCAGTATTTT. The V call is TRBV27, the J call TRBJ2-3; TRBD2 matches at 7 bases. Trimming took 9 bases from V and 2 from J; bases not matched to a gene: 8. The germline V gene encodes CDR1 MNHEY and CDR2 SMNVEV (reference sequence). The CDR3 is made up of 14 amino acids.

This rearrangement joins TRBV7-2 to TRBJ2-3; no firm D call. Trimming removed 2 bases from V and 1 base from J, with 13 bases in between. Germline values: CDR1 SGHTA, CDR2 FQGNSA. The CDR3 loop spans 16 amino acids. Here the CDR3 DNA reads TGTGCCAGCAGCTTACATTGGGGTTATGGCACAGATACGCAGTATTTT. It yields the protein CASSLHWGYGTDTQYF. The full variable domain, its missing parts supplied by reference TRBV7-2 and TRBJ2-3, is GAGVSQSPSNKVTEKGKDVELRCDPISGHTALYWYRQSLGQGLEFLIYFQGNSAPDKSGLPSDRFSAERTGGSVSTLTIQRTQQEDSAVYLCASSLHWGYGTDTQYFGPGTRLTVL.

This clonotype was counted only a few times. The rearrangement joins TRBV7-9 to TRBJ2-1; the match to TRBD1 covers 7 bases. The germline gives CDR1 SEHNR, CDR2 FQNEAQ (reference sequence). The CDR3 runs to 14 residues. With 5 bases clipped from V and 5 bases from J, the junction kept 6 bases outside the gene matches. CDR3 bases: TGTGCCAGCAGCCAAGGGGGCAGAAACAATGAGCAGTTCTTC. This encodes CASSQGGRNNEQFF.

The rearrangement links TRBV5-8 to TRBJ2-1; perhaps TRBD2 as D (5 bases). V lost 3 bases and J 3 bases, leaving 16 bases between the germline ends. The length of the CDR3 is 16 residues. CDR1 and CDR2 from the germline V gene are SGHTS and YDEGEE. CDR3: CASSSRGRTNYNEQFF. CDR3 DNA: TGTGCCAGCAGCTCCCGGGGTCGCACGAACTACAATGAGCAGTTCTTC.

This clonotype was seen ten or more times. This chain links TRBV2 with TRBJ1-5, with D tentatively TRBD1 (5 bases). The germline V and J ends were trimmed by 6 bases and 3 bases, with 15 bases remaining between them. CDR1 SNHLY and CDR2 FYNNEI come from the germline V gene. This CDR3 is 15 amino acids long. The CDR3 is CASSTGRGFNQPQHF. The CDR3 nucleotides read TGTGCCAGCAGCACCGGCCGGGGCTTCAATCAGCCCCAGCATTTT.

The table lists this clonotype with many counts. The chain joins TRBV5-1 to TRBJ2-2; 7 nucleotides match TRBD2. The germline CDR1 and CDR2 sequences are SGHRS and YFSETQ. The CDR3 is 15 residues long. V trimming: 0 bases; J trimming: 3 bases; junction bases outside the gene matches: 2. CDR3 nucleotide sequence: TGCGCCAGCAGCTTGGCTAGCGGATACACCGGGGAGCTGTTTTTT. It yields the protein CASSLASGYTGELFF. Full variable domain (outside the CDR3, taken from reference TRBV5-1 and TRBJ2-2): KAGVTQTPRYLIKTRGQQVTLSCSPISGHRSVSWYQQTPGQGLQFLFEYFSETQRNKGNFPGRFSGRQFSNSRSEMNVSTLELGDSALYLCASSLASGYTGELFFGEGSRLTVL.